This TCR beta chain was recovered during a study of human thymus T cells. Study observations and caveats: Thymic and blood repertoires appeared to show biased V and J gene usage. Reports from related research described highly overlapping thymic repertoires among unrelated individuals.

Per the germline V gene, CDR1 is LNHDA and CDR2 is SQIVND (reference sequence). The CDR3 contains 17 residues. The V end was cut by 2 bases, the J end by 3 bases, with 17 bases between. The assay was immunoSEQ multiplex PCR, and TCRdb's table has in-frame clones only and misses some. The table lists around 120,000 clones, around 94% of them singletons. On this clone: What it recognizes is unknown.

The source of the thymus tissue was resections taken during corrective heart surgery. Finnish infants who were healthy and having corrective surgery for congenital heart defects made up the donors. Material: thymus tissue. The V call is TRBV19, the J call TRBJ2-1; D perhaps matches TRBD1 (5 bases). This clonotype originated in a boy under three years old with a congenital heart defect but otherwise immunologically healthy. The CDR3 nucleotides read TGTGCCAGTAGTATAAGGGGTAGAGGACGTAACTACAATGAGCAGTTCTTC. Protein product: CASSIRGRGRNYNEQFF.